This is a list of T cell receptor beta chains from one sample in a study of blood T cell repertoires in COVID-19. The method was immunoSEQ multiplex PCR; TCRdb's version includes in-frame clones alone and lacks a portion of them. The repertoire includes over 130,000 clones, more than 80% of them detected once, and 9.5% to 12% sits in the top ten. Sequencing input: peripheral blood. The receptors shown here come from a woman older than 75 with acute or convalescent COVID-19. CDR3s include the opening cysteine and the closing phenylalanine or tryptophan. D genes are given only for firm matches. Size tells how often a clone was seen (once, few, many) or the class of an expanded clone, and some rows leave it out.

j_call clone_size v_call d_call cdr3_aa cdr3_nt
TRBJ1-2 - TRBV30 - CAWSVTAITTNYGYTF TGTGCCTGGAGTGTAACAGCTATTACAACTAACTATGGCTACACCTTC
TRBJ1-6 - TRBV6-6 - CASSYAGNSPLHF TGTGCCAGCAGTTACGCGGGGAACTCACCCCTCCACTTT
TRBJ2-5 - TRBV6-1 - CASSVFPGHLKGETQYF TGTGCCAGCAGTGTATTTCCGGGACACTTAAAGGGGGAGACCCAGTACTTC
TRBJ1-2 - TRBV14 - CASTPLTASNYGYTF TGTGCCAGCACTCCGTTAACAGCTTCTAACTATGGCTACACCTTC
TRBJ1-2 - TRBV19 - CASTQDGRSYYGYTF TGTGCCAGTACCCAAGACGGGAGGAGCTACTATGGCTACACCTTC
TRBJ2-1 - TRBV7-3 - CASSPQGSGYNEQFF TGTGCCAGCAGCCCCCAGGGGTCCGGATACAATGAGCAGTTCTTC
TRBJ1-1 - TRBV29-1 TRBD1 CSALRTGGEEAFF TGCAGCGCCTTACGGACAGGGGGCGAGGAAGCTTTCTTT
TRBJ1-2 - TRBV5-1 - CASSPGGQYGYTF TGCGCCAGCAGTCCGGGGGGGCAATATGGCTACACCTTC
TRBJ1-5 - TRBV18 - CASSPSTTGSNQPQHF TGTGCCAGCTCACCGTCCACGACAGGTAGCAATCAGCCCCAGCATTTT
TRBJ1-1 - TRBV5-1 TRBD1 CASRPGTAQNTEAFF TGCGCCAGCAGGCCCGGGACAGCACAGAACACTGAAGCTTTCTTT
TRBJ1-1 - TRBV6-2/TRBV6-3 - CASSYQANTEAFF TGTGCCAGCAGTTACCAGGCGAACACTGAAGCTTTCTTT
TRBJ1-5 - TRBV18 - CASSPRSFPQPQHF TGTGCCAGCTCACCACGTTCTTTCCCCCAGCCCCAGCATTTT
TRBJ2-4 - TRBV28 - CASTPVRGAKNIQYF TGTGCCAGCACCCCCGTGAGGGGGGCCAAAAACATTCAGTACTTC
TRBJ1-2 - TRBV29-1 - CSVDKNTYGYTF TGCAGCGTGGACAAGAATACCTATGGCTACACCTTC
TRBJ2-5 once TRBV3-1/TRBV3-2 - CASSQGMTSPGTQYF TGTGCCAGCAGCCAAGGCATGACCTCCCCGGGGACCCAGTACTTC
TRBJ1-1 - TRBV6-5 - CASRDGHFNTEAFF TGTGCCAGCAGAGACGGACACTTCAACACTGAAGCTTTCTTT
TRBJ1-5 - TRBV2 - CASSEIQSGMYQPQHF TGTGCCAGCAGTGAAATCCAATCAGGGATGTATCAGCCCCAGCATTTT
TRBJ1-6 - TRBV4-3 TRBD1 CASSQGHGTDNSPLHF TGCGCCAGCAGCCAAGGTCACGGGACAGATAATTCACCCCTCCACTTT
TRBJ1-2 - TRBV7-8 TRBD1 CASSFTGNRGLQGYTF TGTGCCAGCAGCTTTACAGGGAACAGGGGATTACAAGGCTACACCTTC
TRBJ2-7 - TRBV7-2 - CASSRNPGYEQYF TGTGCCAGCAGCAGGAACCCGGGCTACGAGCAGTACTTC
TRBJ1-3 - TRBV7-2 - CASSLVGDAGNTIYF TGTGCCAGCAGCTTAGTGGGCGATGCTGGAAACACCATATATTTT
TRBJ2-1 once TRBV6-5 TRBD2 CASRTGGGRREQFF TGTGCCAGCCGAACGGGCGGGGGGCGGCGTGAGCAGTTCTTC
TRBJ1-4 - TRBV2 - CASSERSGSNEKLFF TGTGCCAGCAGTGAAAGGTCGGGGTCCAATGAAAAACTGTTTTTT
TRBJ1-4 - TRBV28 - CASSLWDRKEKLFF TGTGCCAGCAGTTTATGGGACAGAAAAGAAAAACTGTTTTTT
TRBJ1-2 - TRBV2 TRBD1 CASSGGTANGYTF TGTGCCAGCAGTGGTGGGACAGCGAATGGCTACACCTTC
TRBJ1-5 - TRBV27 - CASSLRRDNQPQHF TGTGCCAGCAGTTTGAGGAGGGACAATCAGCCCCAGCATTTT
TRBJ1-1 - TRBV4-1 - CASSQDEEGGTEAFF TGCGCCAGCAGCCAAGATGAGGAAGGGGGCACTGAAGCTTTCTTT